This T cell receptor beta chain was observed in a study of blood T cell repertoires in COVID-19. Study-wide context: PBMCs, B-cell-depleted T cells, or T cells were the source of the cDNA or gDNA that made up the material.

Authors' processing steps: From reference gene primer amplification, estimates of nucleated cell counts were derived. Here immunoSEQ multiplex PCR was the method, and the copy in TCRdb shows in-frame clones only, minus some. V and J calls and clone size are copied from that table; D and trimming were computed from the DNA. The repertoire holds approximately 100,000 clones, with around 89% as singletons. Trimming left V 3 bases short and J 2 bases short, with 14 bases between. This CDR3 is built from 16 residues. Germline CDR1 MDHEN, CDR2 SYDVKM. The clonotype originates from a human donor with acute or convalescent COVID-19. The donor label of this sample is uncertain. This sequence joins TRBV28 and TRBJ1-5; tentatively, D is TRBD1 (5 bases). The sample consisted of peripheral blood. The CDR3 DNA sequence: TGTGCCAGCAGTTTGAGGACTGGGGGGGGCAATCAGCCCCAGCATTTT. It encodes CASSLRTGGGNQPQHF.